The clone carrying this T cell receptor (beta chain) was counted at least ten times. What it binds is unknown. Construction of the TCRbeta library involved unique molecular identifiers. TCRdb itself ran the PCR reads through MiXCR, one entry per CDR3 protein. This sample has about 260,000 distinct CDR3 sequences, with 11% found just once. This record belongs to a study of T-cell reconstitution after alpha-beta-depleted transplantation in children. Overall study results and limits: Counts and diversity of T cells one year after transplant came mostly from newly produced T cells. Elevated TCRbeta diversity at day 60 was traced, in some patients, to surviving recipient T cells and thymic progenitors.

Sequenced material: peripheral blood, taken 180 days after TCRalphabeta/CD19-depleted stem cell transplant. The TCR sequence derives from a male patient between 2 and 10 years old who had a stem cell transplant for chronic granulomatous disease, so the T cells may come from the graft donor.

CDR3 nucleotides: TGTGCCAGCAGCTTACGGACAGGAATTTACACTGAAGCTTTCTTT. Its protein product is CASSLRTGIYTEAFF. This chain connects TRBV5-6 to TRBJ1-1; 7 bases fit TRBD1. This CDR3 contains 15 residues. The J segment lost 3 bases and the V segment lost 2 bases, leaving 7 bases of the junction unmatched. Germline lookup yields CDR1 SGHDT and CDR2 YYEEEE.